These T cell receptor beta chains were read from a single sample in a study of OX40 agonist ivuxolimab in advanced cancers. Using immunoSEQ multiplex PCR, the repertoire was profiled, and TCRdb retains in-frame clones only, with some absent. The sample contains approximately 66,000 clones, 80% to 90% of which appear only once. Sequences were derived from CD4+ or CD8+ T cells sorted from blood, sampled in a trial of the OX40 agonist ivuxolimab. The receptors were gathered from an adult with an advanced solid tumor such as melanoma, head and neck, liver or kidney cancer. CDR3s include the opening cysteine and the closing phenylalanine or tryptophan. The D gene is left open where the match is weak. Only part of the rows carry a size: once, few, many, or a class if the clone is expanded.

V: TRBV19; J: TRBJ2-5; D: .; size: .; DNA: TGTGCCAGTAGAAAGCCAGGGGATGGAGGGACCCAGTACTTC; CDR3: CASRKPGDGGTQYF
V: TRBV18; J: TRBJ1-1; D: .; size: .; DNA: TGTGCCAGCTCACCGACCTCGAACACTGAAGCTTTCTTT; CDR3: CASSPTSNTEAFF
V: TRBV30; J: TRBJ1-1; D: .; size: .; DNA: TGTGCCTGGAGTGTATTCGGCGGGGAGGACACTGAAGCTTTCTTT; CDR3: CAWSVFGGEDTEAFF
V: TRBV11-2; J: TRBJ2-6; D: .; size: .; DNA: TGTGCCAGCAGCCCCCGGGTAGGGACTGGGGCCAACGTCCTGACTTTC; CDR3: CASSPRVGTGANVLTF
V: TRBV4-1; J: TRBJ2-1; D: TRBD2; size: .; DNA: TGCGCCAGCAGCCAAGCCGGGACTAGCGGGGGCTCCTACAATGAGCAGTTCTTC; CDR3: CASSQAGTSGGSYNEQFF
V: TRBV9; J: TRBJ2-3; D: .; size: once; DNA: TGTGCCAGCAGCGTAGATTTGGGGACAGATACGCAGTATTTT; CDR3: CASSVDLGTDTQYF
V: TRBV30; J: TRBJ2-7; D: .; size: once; DNA: TGTGCCTGGAGTGTCGGGGTGGGCGAGCAGTACTTC; CDR3: CAWSVGVGEQYF
V: TRBV4-3; J: TRBJ1-2; D: .; size: .; DNA: TGCGCCAGCACCCTAGTTGGATCTAACTATGGCTACACCTTC; CDR3: CASTLVGSNYGYTF
V: TRBV7-3; J: TRBJ2-1; D: TRBD2; size: once; DNA: TGTGCCAGCAGCTCTCTCCCTAGGACTAGCGGGGGGGCCACTGAGCAGTTCTTC; CDR3: CASSSLPRTSGGATEQFF
V: TRBV5-4; J: TRBJ2-3; D: TRBD2; size: .; DNA: TGTGCCAGCAGCTTGGGCTTCGCCGGGGGGGATTCAGATACGCAGTATTTT; CDR3: CASSLGFAGGDSDTQYF
V: TRBV7-2; J: TRBJ1-5; D: .; size: .; DNA: TGTGCCAGCAGCCCCGGCTTATTGAGCAATCAGCCCCAGCATTTT; CDR3: CASSPGLLSNQPQHF
V: TRBV7-6; J: TRBJ2-7; D: TRBD2; size: .; DNA: TGTGCCAGCAGCTTAGGGGCTAGCGGCCCCTACGAGCAGTACTTC; CDR3: CASSLGASGPYEQYF
V: TRBV11-2; J: TRBJ1-1; D: .; size: once; DNA: TGTGCCAGCAGAAGACGCACCATGAACACTGAAGCTTTCTTT; CDR3: CASRRRTMNTEAFF
V: TRBV10-3; J: TRBJ2-5; D: TRBD1; size: .; DNA: TGTGCCATCAGTGAGTCGAACAGGGGGTTTAGAGAGACCCAGTACTTC; CDR3: CAISESNRGFRETQYF
V: TRBV27; J: TRBJ1-2; D: .; size: .; DNA: TGTGCCAGCAGTCACAGAGACTATGGCTACACCTTC; CDR3: CASSHRDYGYTF
V: TRBV27; J: TRBJ2-3; D: TRBD2; size: .; DNA: TGTGCCAGCAGTTTTAGCGGGGGGGCGTTTACGCAGTATTTT; CDR3: CASSFSGGAFTQYF
V: TRBV4-3; J: TRBJ2-1; D: .; size: .; DNA: TGCGCCAGCAGCCAAGGGGCGGGGACAACCTACAATGAGCAGTTCTTC; CDR3: CASSQGAGTTYNEQFF
V: TRBV29-1; J: TRBJ2-3; D: TRBD2; size: .; DNA: TGCAGCGCCAAGACTAGCGGGAGTGGTGCGGATACGCAGTATTTT; CDR3: CSAKTSGSGADTQYF
V: TRBV7-9; J: TRBJ1-5; D: TRBD1; size: .; DNA: TGTGCCAGCAGCTTACAGGGGGCGTTCAATCAGCCCCAGCATTTT; CDR3: CASSLQGAFNQPQHF
V: TRBV7-8; J: TRBJ1-2; D: TRBD1; size: few; DNA: TGTGCCAGCAGCTCAGGGGGAGGGGGCGTAAGGAATGGCTACACCTTC; CDR3: CASSSGGGGVRNGYTF
V: TRBV9; J: TRBJ2-7; D: .; size: few; DNA: TGTGCCAGCAGCGGGGCCCTCTCCTACGAGCAGTACTTC; CDR3: CASSGALSYEQYF
V: TRBV7-8; J: TRBJ1-2; D: .; size: once; DNA: TGTGCCAGCAGCTTAGACGGGTGGGGGACCGGCTACACCTTC; CDR3: CASSLDGWGTGYTF
V: TRBV5-8; J: TRBJ2-1; D: TRBD1; size: .; DNA: TGTGCCAGCAGTTGGCCCGGGACAGCCAGCAATGAGCAGTTCTTC; CDR3: CASSWPGTASNEQFF
V: TRBV28; J: TRBJ1-5; D: TRBD1; size: .; DNA: TGTGCCAGCAGTTTGCGGGACAGGGTGAATCAGCCCCAGCATTTT; CDR3: CASSLRDRVNQPQHF
V: TRBV19; J: TRBJ1-4; D: .; size: .; DNA: TGTGCCAGTAGTAACCGCAGCCGGGGTGATGAAAAACTGTTTTTT; CDR3: CASSNRSRGDEKLFF
V: TRBV5-1; J: TRBJ1-2; D: TRBD1; size: few; DNA: TGCGCCAGCAGCTTCGGGACAGACTCCTATGGCTACACCTTC; CDR3: CASSFGTDSYGYTF
V: TRBV29-1; J: TRBJ2-1; D: TRBD2; size: .; DNA: TGCAGCGTTCTAGCGGGGCATAGCTCCTACAATGAGCAGTTCTTC; CDR3: CSVLAGHSSYNEQFF
V: TRBV5-6; J: TRBJ2-1; D: TRBD1; size: .; DNA: TGTGCCAGCAGCTCGCCGGGACAGGGGGCCTTTGAGCAGTTCTTC; CDR3: CASSSPGQGAFEQFF
V: TRBV11-3; J: TRBJ2-7; D: .; size: .; DNA: TGTGCCAGCAGCAAGGGGAATGCCGAGCAGTACTTC; CDR3: CASSKGNAEQYF
V: TRBV7-9; J: TRBJ2-2; D: .; size: .; DNA: TGTGCCAGCAGCCAATCAACGAACACCGGGGAGCTGTTTTTT; CDR3: CASSQSTNTGELFF
V: TRBV2; J: TRBJ1-2; D: .; size: .; DNA: TGTGCCAGCAGGGTGGGGGGGCATGGCTACACCTTC; CDR3: CASRVGGHGYTF
V: TRBV11-2; J: TRBJ2-1; D: .; size: .; DNA: TGTGCCAGCAGCTTATTCAATGAGCAGTTCTTC; CDR3: CASSLFNEQFF
V: TRBV7-2; J: TRBJ2-7; D: TRBD1; size: .; DNA: TGTGCCAGCAGCTTCACAGGGGGCGCGGGGGAGCAGTACTTC; CDR3: CASSFTGGAGEQYF
V: TRBV29-1; J: TRBJ1-3; D: .; size: .; DNA: TGCAGCGTTAGAGGGGAAGGAAACACCATATATTTT; CDR3: CSVRGEGNTIYF
V: TRBV28; J: TRBJ1-4; D: .; size: .; DNA: TGTGCCAGCACGAGGGGGGGGCGGGCAACTAATGAAAAACTGTTTTTT; CDR3: CASTRGGRATNEKLFF
V: TRBV6-5; J: TRBJ1-4; D: .; size: .; DNA: TGTGCCAGCAGTTACGGGGGGCGGGAAAAACTGTTTTTT; CDR3: CASSYGGREKLFF
V: TRBV30; J: TRBJ2-1; D: .; size: once; DNA: TGTGCCTGGAGTTCCTCCCGGGCACTCTCTAGGGGAGGGCAGTTCTTC; CDR3: CAWSSSRALSRGGQFF
V: TRBV28; J: TRBJ2-7; D: TRBD1; size: .; DNA: TGTGCCAGCAGACCGGGACAGGGGGCTCTCGAGCAGTACTTC; CDR3: CASRPGQGALEQYF
V: TRBV4-3; J: TRBJ2-3; D: TRBD1; size: .; DNA: TGCGCCAGCAGCAGGGGACAGGGAAGCACAGATACGCAGTATTTT; CDR3: CASSRGQGSTDTQYF
V: TRBV28; J: TRBJ2-7; D: TRBD2; size: .; DNA: TGTGCCAGCAGTTCTAAACGGGAGGCTAGAGAGCAGTACTTC; CDR3: CASSSKREAREQYF
V: TRBV7-2; J: TRBJ2-1; D: .; size: few; DNA: TGTGCCAGCAGCCCCCGGAACCGCTACAATGAGCAGTTCTTC; CDR3: CASSPRNRYNEQFF